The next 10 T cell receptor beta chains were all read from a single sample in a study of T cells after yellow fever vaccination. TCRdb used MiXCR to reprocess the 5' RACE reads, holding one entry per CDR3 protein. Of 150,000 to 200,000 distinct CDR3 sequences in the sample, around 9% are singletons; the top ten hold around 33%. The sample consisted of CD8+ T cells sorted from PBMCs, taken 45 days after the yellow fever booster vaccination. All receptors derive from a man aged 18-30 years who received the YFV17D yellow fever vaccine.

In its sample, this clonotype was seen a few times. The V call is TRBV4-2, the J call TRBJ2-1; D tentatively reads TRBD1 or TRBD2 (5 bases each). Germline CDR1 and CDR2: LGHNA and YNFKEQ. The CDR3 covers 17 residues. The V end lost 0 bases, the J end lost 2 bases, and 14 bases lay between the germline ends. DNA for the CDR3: TGTGCCAGCAGCCAAGAGAGTGTCGGGACCGCCTACAATGAGCAGTTCTTC. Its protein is CASSQESVGTAYNEQFF.

The chain's CDR3 is CASSQDGLYGYTF. The CDR3 DNA is TGTGCCAGCAGCCAAGACGGACTGTATGGCTACACCTTC. The chain joins TRBV4-2 to TRBJ1-2; no clear D. V lost 0 bases and J lost 5, with 7 bases in between. The CDR3 spans 13 residues. Germline V CDR1 and CDR2: LGHNA, YNFKEQ.

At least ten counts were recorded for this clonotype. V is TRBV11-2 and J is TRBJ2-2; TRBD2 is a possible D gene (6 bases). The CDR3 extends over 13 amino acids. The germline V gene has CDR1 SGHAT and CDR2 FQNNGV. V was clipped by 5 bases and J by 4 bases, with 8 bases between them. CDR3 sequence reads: CASSGRGTGELFF. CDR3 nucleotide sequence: TGTGCCAGCAGCGGGCGGGGCACCGGGGAGCTGTTTTTT. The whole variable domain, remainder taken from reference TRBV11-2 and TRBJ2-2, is EAGVAQSPRYKIIEKRQSVAFWCNPISGHATLYWYQQILGQGPKLLIQFQNNGVVDDSQLPKDRFSAERLKGVDSTLKIQPAKLEDSAVYLCASSGRGTGELFFGEGSRLTVL.

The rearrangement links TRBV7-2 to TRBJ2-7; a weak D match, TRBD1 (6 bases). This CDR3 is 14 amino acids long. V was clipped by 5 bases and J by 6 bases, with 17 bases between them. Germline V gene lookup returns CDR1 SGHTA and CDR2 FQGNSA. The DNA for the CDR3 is TGTGCCAGCAGCCTGGGCAGGGGCAACCCCGAGCAGTACTTC. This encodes CASSLGRGNPEQYF.

The CDR3 region is CAGIGLSGEQYF. In DNA, the CDR3 is TGTGCCGGAATAGGCCTCTCGGGGGAGCAGTACTTC. This chain links TRBV21-1 with TRBJ2-7. TRBV21-1 is a pseudogene locus. There are 12 residues in the CDR3.

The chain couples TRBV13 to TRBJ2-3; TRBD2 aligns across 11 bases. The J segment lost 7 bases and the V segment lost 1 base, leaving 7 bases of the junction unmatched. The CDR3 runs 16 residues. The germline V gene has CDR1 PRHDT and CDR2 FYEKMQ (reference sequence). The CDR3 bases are TGTGCCAGCAGCTTAGCGACTAGCGGGGACATAAATACGCAGTATTTT. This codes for CASSLATSGDINTQYF.

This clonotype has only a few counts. CDR3 sequence: CASSSGATAETQYF. The CDR3 bases are TGTGCCAGCAGTTCCGGGGCGACGGCTGAGACCCAGTACTTC. This chain links TRBV27 with TRBJ2-5; TRBD1 or TRBD2 may be the D gene (5 bases each). Germline lookup yields CDR1 MNHEY and CDR2 SMNVEV (reference sequence). The CDR3 has 14 residues. V lost 4 bases and J lost 5, with 14 bases in between.

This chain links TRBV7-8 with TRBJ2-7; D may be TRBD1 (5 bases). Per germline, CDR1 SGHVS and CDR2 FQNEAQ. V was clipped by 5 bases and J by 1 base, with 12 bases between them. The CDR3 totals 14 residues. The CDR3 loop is CASSPRDSSYEQYV. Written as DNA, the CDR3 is TGTGCCAGCAGCCCCAGGGATTCTTCCTACGAGCAGTACGTC.

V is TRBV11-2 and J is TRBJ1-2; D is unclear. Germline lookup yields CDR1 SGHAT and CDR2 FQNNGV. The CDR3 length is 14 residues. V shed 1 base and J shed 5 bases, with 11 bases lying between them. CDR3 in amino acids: CASSLVPRFYGYTF. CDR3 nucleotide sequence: TGTGCCAGCAGCTTAGTTCCGCGGTTTTATGGCTACACCTTC.

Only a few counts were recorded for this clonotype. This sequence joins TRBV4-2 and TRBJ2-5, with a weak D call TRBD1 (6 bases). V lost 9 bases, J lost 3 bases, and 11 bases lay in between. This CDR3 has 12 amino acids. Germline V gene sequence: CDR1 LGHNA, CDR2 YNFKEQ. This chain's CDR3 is CASATGEETQYF. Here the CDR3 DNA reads TGTGCCAGTGCGACAGGAGAAGAGACCCAGTACTTC.